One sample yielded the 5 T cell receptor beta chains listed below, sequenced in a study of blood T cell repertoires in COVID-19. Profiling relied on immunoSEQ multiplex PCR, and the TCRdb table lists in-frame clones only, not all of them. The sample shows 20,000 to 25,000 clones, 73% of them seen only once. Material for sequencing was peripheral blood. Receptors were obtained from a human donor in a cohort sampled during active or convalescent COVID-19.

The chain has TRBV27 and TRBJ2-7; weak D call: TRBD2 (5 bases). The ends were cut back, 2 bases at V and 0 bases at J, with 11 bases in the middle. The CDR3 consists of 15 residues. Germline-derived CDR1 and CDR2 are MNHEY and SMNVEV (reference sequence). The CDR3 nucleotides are TGTGCCAGCAGTTTAAAGGGTGGGAGCTCCTACGAGCAGTACGTC. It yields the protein CASSLKGGSSYEQYV.

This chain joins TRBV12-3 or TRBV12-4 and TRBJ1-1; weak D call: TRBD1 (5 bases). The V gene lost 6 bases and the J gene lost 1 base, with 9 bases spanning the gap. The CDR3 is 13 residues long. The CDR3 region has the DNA TGTGCCAGCAGATCTACAGGGAACACTGAAGCTTTCTTT. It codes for CASRSTGNTEAFF.

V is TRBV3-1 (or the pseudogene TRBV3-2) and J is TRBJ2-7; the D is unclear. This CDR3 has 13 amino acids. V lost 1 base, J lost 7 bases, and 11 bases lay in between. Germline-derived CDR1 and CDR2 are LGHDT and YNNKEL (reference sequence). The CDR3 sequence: CASSQGGRREQYF. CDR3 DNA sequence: TGTGCCAGCAGCCAAGGCGGCCGTAGGGAGCAGTACTTC.

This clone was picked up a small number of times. The CDR3 bases are TGTGCCAGCAGCCCGAGGGACAGGGTGAGGCTTAGAGAGACCCAGTACTTC. This codes for CASSPRDRVRLRETQYF. This chain connects TRBV7-9 to TRBJ2-5; 9 bases match TRBD1. CDR3 length: 17 amino acids. V was clipped by 5 bases and J by 4 bases; unmatched bases: 14. Per germline, CDR1 SEHNR and CDR2 FQNEAQ (reference sequence).

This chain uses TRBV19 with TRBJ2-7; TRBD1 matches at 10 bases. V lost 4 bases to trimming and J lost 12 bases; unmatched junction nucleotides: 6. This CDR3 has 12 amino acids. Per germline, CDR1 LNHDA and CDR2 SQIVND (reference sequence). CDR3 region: CASSTRQGARYF. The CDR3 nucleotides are TGTGCCAGTAGTACCCGACAGGGGGCGAGGTACTTC. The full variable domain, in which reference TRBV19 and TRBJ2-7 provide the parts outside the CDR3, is DGGITQSPKYLFRKEGQNVTLSCEQNLNHDAMYWYRQDPGQGLRLIYYSQIVNDFQKGDIAEGYSVSREKKESFPLTVTSAQKNPTAFYLCASSTRQGARYFGPGTRLTVT.